The 19 T cell receptor beta chains below all came from one sample that was sequenced in a study of vaccination effects on CD4 cells after COVID-19. Repertoires were generated with immunoSEQ multiplex PCR, while TCRdb's copy carries only in-frame clones and drops some. The table includes 20,000 to 25,000 clones, 74% detected once. Their antigens remain unidentified. Antigen-specific CD4+ T cells were expanded with viral peptide pools in the ViraFEST assay before sequencing. Cells that had been cultured for less than eleven days were the source of isolated CD4+ T cells. This person caught SARS-CoV-2 sometime from March to December 2020, and PCR testing confirmed the infection. The material was CD4+ T cells from PBMCs cultured with a peptide pool, obtained before COVID-19 vaccination. These receptors came from a human donor who had a prior SARS-CoV-2 infection.

This clone appeared a single time. V gene TRBV11-1 combines with J gene TRBJ2-7; 7 nucleotides match TRBD2. CDR1 and CDR2 from the germline V gene are SGHAT and FQDESV (reference sequence). V gave up 4 bases and J gave up 6 bases; unmatched junction bases: 3. The CDR3 contains 12 residues. The CDR3 coding sequence is TGTGCCAGCAGCTCAGCTAGCGGCGAGCAGTACTTC. This codes for CASSSASGEQYF. The full variable domain, completed using reference TRBV11-1 and TRBJ2-7, is EAEVAQSPRYKITEKSQAVAFWCDPISGHATLYWYRQILGQGPELLVQFQDESVVDDSQLPKDRFSAERLKGVDSTLKIQPAELGDSAMYLCASSSASGEQYFGPGTRLTVT.

The chain joins TRBV4-3 to TRBJ1-4; 9 nucleotides align to TRBD1. CDR1 LGHNA and CDR2 YSLEER come from the germline V gene. V lost 1 base, J lost 7 bases, and 7 bases stayed unmatched. The CDR3 extends over 16 amino acids. Here the CDR3 reads CASSQGQGERGEKLFF. The DNA of the CDR3 is TGCGCCAGCAGCCAAGGACAGGGGGAGAGAGGTGAAAAACTGTTTTTT.

By share of the sample, this clone is large. The rearrangement uses TRBV30 and TRBJ1-2; D ambiguous. The germline gives CDR1 GTSNPN, CDR2 SVGIG (reference sequence). V lost 1 base, J lost 8 bases, and 11 bases lay in between. This CDR3 has 12 amino acids. CDR3 amino acids: CAWSETLIGYTF. The CDR3 DNA is TGTGCCTGGAGTGAGACTCTCATAGGCTACACCTTC.

V gene TRBV27 combines with J gene TRBJ2-2; no clear D. This CDR3 contains 16 residues. Germline-derived CDR1 and CDR2 are MNHEY and SMNVEV (reference sequence). With 3 bases removed from V and 0 bases from J, the gap between germline ends came to 11 bases. CDR3 DNA sequence: TGTGCCAGCAGTTTCGTCGGCTGGTCGAACACCGGGGAGCTGTTTTTT. As protein: CASSFVGWSNTGELFF.

The genes are TRBV28 and TRBJ1-5; D is unresolved. V gave up 2 bases and J gave up 7 bases, with 6 bases separating them. CDR1 is MDHEN, CDR2 SYDVKM, per germline. The length of the CDR3 is 12 residues. The CDR3 is CASSLVRQPQHF. The CDR3 DNA reads TGTGCCAGCAGTTTAGTCCGGCAGCCCCAGCATTTT.

This clone was picked up a small number of times. This chain uses TRBV5-6 with TRBJ2-7; D is uncertain. Per the germline V gene, CDR1 is SGHDT and CDR2 is YYEEEE. This CDR3 has 12 residues. V dropped 0 bases and J dropped 4 bases, with 5 bases sitting between them. The CDR3 loop reads CASSLASYEQYF. CDR3 in DNA: TGTGCCAGCAGCTTGGCCTCTTACGAGCAGTACTTC. Drawing the rest from reference TRBV5-6 and TRBJ2-7, the complete variable domain is DAGVTQSPTHLIKTRGQQVTLRCSPKSGHDTVSWYQQALGQGPQFIFQYYEEEERQRGNFPDRFSGHQFPNYSSELNVNALLLGDSALYLCASSLASYEQYFGPGTRLTVT.

The chain joins TRBV18 to TRBJ1-4; D unresolved. V lost 2 bases to trimming and J lost 2 bases, with 12 bases between them. From germline, CDR1 is KGHSH and CDR2 LQKENI. The length of the CDR3 is 16 residues. Here the CDR3 reads CASSPVGSGTNEKLFF. The CDR3, as DNA: TGTGCCAGCTCACCAGTGGGATCCGGCACTAATGAAAAACTGTTTTTT.

The chain links TRBV19 to TRBJ1-3; D not resolved. The CDR3 has 14 residues. Trimming stripped 4 bases from V and 4 bases from J, with 11 bases between. Germline lookup yields CDR1 LNHDA and CDR2 SQIVND (reference sequence). Here the CDR3 reads CASSSLSAGNTIYF. The CDR3, as DNA: TGTGCCAGTAGTAGCCTAAGCGCGGGAAACACCATATATTTT.

The genes are TRBV19 and TRBJ1-4; D remains ambiguous. Per germline, CDR1 LNHDA and CDR2 SQIVND (reference sequence). Trimming cost V 4 bases and J 3 bases, with 9 bases left between them. The CDR3 runs to 14 residues. The CDR3 sequence is CASSSPGSNEKLFF. The CDR3 nucleotides read TGTGCCAGTAGTAGCCCGGGATCTAATGAAAAACTGTTTTTT.

J is TRBJ2-1 and V is TRBV7-3, with TRBD2 as a possible D gene (8 bases). This CDR3 has 15 residues. CDR1 is SGHTA and CDR2 is FQGTGA in the germline V gene. V shed 4 bases and J shed 5 bases, with 15 bases lying between them. The CDR3 sequence is CASSWNSGTDNEQFF. The CDR3 DNA follows: TGTGCCAGCAGCTGGAATAGCGGGACAGACAATGAGCAGTTCTTC.

This sequence joins TRBV7-2 and TRBJ2-7, with unresolved D. The CDR3 is made up of 13 amino acids. CDR1 and CDR2 from the germline V gene are SGHTA and FQGNSA. Trimming pared 5 bases from V and 5 bases from J, leaving 13 bases between. The CDR3 nucleotides read TGTGCCAGCAGCCCCCGGGCAGATCACGAGCAGTACTTC. Its protein is CASSPRADHEQYF.

DNA for the CDR3: TGTGCCAGCAGCTTAGGACTAGCGGCCACAGATACGCAGTATTTT. Protein sequence: CASSLGLAATDTQYF. The V gene is TRBV7-9, the J gene TRBJ2-3; TRBD2 agrees at 9 bases. The CDR3 consists of 15 residues. Trimming removed 1 base from V and 2 bases from J; junction bases left unmatched: 1. Germline V gene sequence: CDR1 SEHNR, CDR2 FQNEAQ (reference sequence).

The V gene is TRBV5-1, the J gene TRBJ2-5, with D possibly TRBD1 on 5 matching bases. The germline V gene has CDR1 SGHRS and CDR2 YFSETQ. This CDR3 is 15 amino acids long. Trimming left V 3 bases short and J 2 bases short, with 14 bases between. CDR3: CASSWGGRPQETQYF. The CDR3 bases are TGCGCCAGCAGCTGGGGCGGACGGCCACAAGAGACCCAGTACTTC. The full variable domain, rest sourced from reference TRBV5-1 and TRBJ2-5, is KAGVTQTPRYLIKTRGQQVTLSCSPISGHRSVSWYQQTPGQGLQFLFEYFSETQRNKGNFPGRFSGRQFSNSRSEMNVSTLELGDSALYLCASSWGGRPQETQYFGPGTRLLVL.

The gene calls are TRBV7-2 and TRBJ2-3; D unclear. The V gene's germline CDR1 is SGHTA and CDR2 FQGNSA. The CDR3 consists of 13 residues. Trimming shortened V by 4 bases and J by 2 bases, and 7 bases separated the two germline ends. DNA for the CDR3: TGTGCCAGCAGCTCCAGACCCACAGATACGCAGTATTTT. Translation gives CASSSRPTDTQYF.

The genes are TRBV5-6 and TRBJ2-7; D gene ambiguous. Deletions cut 1 base from V and 6 bases from J, with 11 bases between. CDR3 length: 13 residues. CDR1 is SGHDT and CDR2 is YYEEEE in the germline V gene. As DNA, the CDR3 is TGTGCCAGCAGCTTGATGTGGGCGGCCGAGCAGTACTTC. Its protein product is CASSLMWAAEQYF.

The chain couples TRBV7-2 to TRBJ1-2, with 9 bases that match TRBD1. In germline, CDR1 is SGHTA, CDR2 FQGNSA. With 5 bases clipped from V and 5 bases from J, the junction kept 3 bases outside the gene matches. This CDR3 has 13 amino acids. The CDR3, as DNA: TGTGCCAGCAGCCCTGGACAGGGGTATGGCTACACCTTC. Residues: CASSPGQGYGYTF.

The gene calls are TRBV11-3 and TRBJ1-1, with 7 bases lining up with TRBD1. V lost 2 bases, J lost 0 bases, and 12 bases stayed unmatched. Germline lookup yields CDR1 SGHNT and CDR2 YENEEA. This CDR3 has 18 amino acids. CDR3 nucleotide sequence: TGTGCCAGCAGCTTACTAAGGAGGGGGCGACCCCTGAACACTGAAGCTTTCTTT. This sequence encodes CASSLLRRGRPLNTEAFF.

The J gene is TRBJ1-5, the V gene TRBV2; D unclear. Germline values: CDR1 SNHLY, CDR2 FYNNEI. The CDR3 consists of 14 residues. The V end lost 1 base, the J end lost 4 bases, and 8 bases lay between the germline ends. CDR3 sequence (DNA): TGTGCCAGCAGTGAAGGCCGGGGTAATCAGCCCCAGCATTTT. It translates to CASSEGRGNQPQHF.

The chain links TRBV21-1 to TRBJ2-4; the listed D gene, TRBD2, was not tested against the DNA. TRBV21-1 is recorded as a pseudogene. The CDR3 loop spans 22 amino acids. The CDR3 reads CASSKARNTSGPRVGERNIQYF. The CDR3, as DNA: TGTGCCAGCAGCAAAGCGCGGAATACTAGCGGGCCCCGTGTGGGGGAGAGAAACATTCAGTACTTC.